This T cell receptor beta chain came from a study of blood T cells in healthy people across ages. The second PCR ran 7 to 11 cycles with a sample-barcoded 5' primer and J-beta primers. Using its own MiXCR run on the 5' RACE reads, TCRdb lists one record per CDR3 protein. Of about 760,000 distinct CDR3 sequences in the sample, around a quarter were seen once. CDR3 length: 15 amino acids. Germline CDR1 reads DFQATT; CDR2 reads SNEGSKA (reference sequence). The J segment lost 3 bases and the V segment lost 0 bases, leaving 5 bases of the junction unmatched. The data were also submitted as part of a second study, on T cells of mothers and their children.

Sequenced material: blood. This sequence originates from a boy between 10 and 17 years old in good health. The rearrangement uses TRBV20-1 and TRBJ1-3; 7 bases are a match to TRBD1. The DNA of the CDR3 is TGCAGTGCTAGAGATGGACAGGACGTTGGAAACACCATATATTTT. Protein sequence: CSARDGQDVGNTIYF.